The clone carrying this T cell receptor (beta chain) was seen more than once but under ten times. This CDR3 region has 16 residues. V dropped 6 bases and J dropped 0 bases, with 12 bases sitting between them. TCRdb re-called the RT-PCR reads with MiXCR, one entry per CDR3 protein. This sample has a few hundred thousand distinct CDR3 sequences, with 20% to 25% found just once. This record belongs to a study of response to subunit inactivated influenza vaccine. The sample was PBMCs from blood, taken less than 22 months after vaccination. The gene calls are TRBV12-3 or TRBV12-4 and TRBJ1-6, with D uncertain. The TCR comes from a man between 50 and 70 years old who received an inactivated influenza vaccine. The CDR3 spells CASSRSESSYNSPLHF. CDR3 DNA: TGTGCCAGCAGCAGGTCCGAAAGCTCCTATAATTCACCCCTCCACTTT.